This TCR beta chain was sequenced during a study of persistence of HIV-infected CD4 T cells. Study overall: Isolated cells were CMV- and HIV-1 Gag-responding CD4+ T cells. Study-wide results and limits: TCR analyses could not target the rare provirus-carrying CMV-responding cells. Degenerate expanded CDR3beta sequences were enriched among CMV- and Gag-responding cells.

On this clone itself: Its matching antigen is unknown.

Cells were stimulated with CMV-infected fibroblast lysates at about 9.4 ug/mL. Sorted nonresponding memory CD4+ T cells were CD40L-negative, CD69-negative, CD45RO-high. This was the immunoSEQ version 4 assay in survey mode. Clones were read by immunoSEQ multiplex PCR, and TCRdb kept only the in-frame ones, dropping some. The table records tens of thousands of clones, 82% of them present only once. The specimen comprised CD4+ T cells sorted from PBMCs after approximately 18-hour stimulation, sampled from a patient who received antiretroviral therapy. This TCR was recovered from an adult woman with HIV who was CMV-seropositive.

The CDR3 sequence: CASSTGTDYGYTF. The CDR3 region has the DNA TGTGCCAGCAGCACCGGGACAGACTATGGCTACACCTTC. The chain joins TRBV5-8 to TRBJ1-2, with 7 nucleotides matching TRBD1. The length of the CDR3 is 13 residues. V was pared by 4 bases and J by 3 bases, with 3 bases of the junction left unmatched. The germline CDR1 and CDR2 sequences are SGHTS and YDEGEE.